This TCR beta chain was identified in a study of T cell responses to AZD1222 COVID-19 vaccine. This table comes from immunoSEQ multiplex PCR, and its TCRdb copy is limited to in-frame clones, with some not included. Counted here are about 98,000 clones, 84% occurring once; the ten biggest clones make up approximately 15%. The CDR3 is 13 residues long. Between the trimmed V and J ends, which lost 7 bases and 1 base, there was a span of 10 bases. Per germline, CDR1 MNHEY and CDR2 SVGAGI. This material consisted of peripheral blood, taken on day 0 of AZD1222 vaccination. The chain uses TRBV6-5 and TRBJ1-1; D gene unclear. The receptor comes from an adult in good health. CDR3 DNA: TGTGCCAGCACTGGAGGTAGGAACACTGAAGCTTTCTTT. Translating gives CASTGGRNTEAFF.